This TCR beta chain was sequenced in a study of blood T cell repertoires in COVID-19. Study summary: Acute and convalescent COVID-19 specimens originated in the United States, Italy and Spain. The analysed material was cDNA or gDNA that came from T cells, B-cell-depleted T cells, or PBMCs.

Per the original data handling: Amplifying reference gene primers gave estimates of nucleated cell counts. Sequencing was performed with immunoSEQ multiplex PCR; in TCRdb, only in-frame clones are kept and a portion is missing. V, J and clone size are taken as reported in that table, and D and trimming were inferred from the DNA itself. The sample carries 160,000 or so clones, about 85% recorded once. Germline V gene sequence: CDR1 SNHLY, CDR2 FYNNEI. Germline trimming cut 4 bases from V and 7 bases from J; bases unmatched to any gene: 2. The CDR3 sequence is 13 residues long. Sequenced input: peripheral blood. V and J are TRBV2 and TRBJ1-5; 9 bases match TRBD1. This TCR was recovered from a woman in her forties or fifties with COVID-19, enrolled during active disease. The CDR3 DNA follows: TGTGCCAGCAGTGGGACAGGGGACCAGCCCCAGCATTTT. Its protein product is CASSGTGDQPQHF.